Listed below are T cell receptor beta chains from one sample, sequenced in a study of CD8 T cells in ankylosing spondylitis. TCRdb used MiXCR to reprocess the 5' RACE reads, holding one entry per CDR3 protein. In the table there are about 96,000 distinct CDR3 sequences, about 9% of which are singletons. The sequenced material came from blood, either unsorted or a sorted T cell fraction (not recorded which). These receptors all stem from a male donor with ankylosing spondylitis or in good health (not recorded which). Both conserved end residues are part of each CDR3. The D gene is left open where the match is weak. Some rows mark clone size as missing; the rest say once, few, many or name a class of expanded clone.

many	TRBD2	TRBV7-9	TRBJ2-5	CASSLEGLANQPQYF	TGTGCCAGCAGCTTGGAGGGACTAGCTAATCAGCCCCAGTACTTC
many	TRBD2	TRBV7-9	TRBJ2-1	CASSASGPEQFF	TGTGCCAGCAGCGCTAGCGGCCCCGAGCAGTTCTTC
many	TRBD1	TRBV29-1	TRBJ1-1	CSAVQGGTEAFF	TGCAGCGCTGTACAGGGGGGTACTGAAGCTTTCTTT
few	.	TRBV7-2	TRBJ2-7	CASSLDFRGSQYF	TGTGCCAGCAGCTTAGATTTTAGGGGAAGTCAGTACTTC
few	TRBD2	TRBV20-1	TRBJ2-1	CSASSAGGSPPAQFF	TGCAGTGCTTCTTCAGCGGGGGGCTCCCCCCCCGCGCAGTTCTTC
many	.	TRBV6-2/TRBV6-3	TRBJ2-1	CASSTRPRHEQFF	TGTGCCAGCAGCACCAGACCTAGGCATGAGCAGTTCTTC
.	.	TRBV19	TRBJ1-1	CASSIAGGLAEAFF	TGTGCCAGTAGTATCGCCGGGGGTTTAGCTGAAGCTTTCTTT
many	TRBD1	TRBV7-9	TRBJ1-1	CASSLRTGNTEAFF	TGTGCCAGCAGCCTCAGGACAGGGAACACTGAAGCTTTCTTT
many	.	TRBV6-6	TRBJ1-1	CASSHGAGTEAFF	TGTGCCAGCTCCCACGGGGCGGGGACTGAAGCTTTCTTT
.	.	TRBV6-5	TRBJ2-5	CASSYISSRETQYF	TGTGCCAGCAGTTACATCTCTAGCAGGGAGACCCAGTACTTC
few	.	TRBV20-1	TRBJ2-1	CSAREAAYNEQFF	TGCAGTGCTAGAGAGGCAGCTTACAATGAGCAGTTCTTC
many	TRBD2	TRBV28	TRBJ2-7	CASSLTARAGDEQYF	TGTGCCAGCAGTTTAACGGCCCGGGCGGGGGACGAGCAGTACTTC
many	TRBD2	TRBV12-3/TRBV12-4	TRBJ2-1	CASSDLAGGTSRDEQFF	TGTGCCAGCAGTGACCTAGCGGGGGGGACCTCACGCGATGAGCAGTTCTTC
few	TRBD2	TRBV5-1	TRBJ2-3	CASSPLAGGPGDTQYF	TGCGCCAGCAGCCCCCTAGCGGGGGGGCCCGGAGATACGCAGTATTTT
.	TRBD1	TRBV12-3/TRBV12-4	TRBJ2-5	CASSLARMQGAFWETQYF	TGTGCCAGCAGTTTAGCGAGAATGCAGGGGGCGTTTTGGGAGACCCAGTACTTC
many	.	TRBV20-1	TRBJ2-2	CSAPGAFATTGELFF	TGCAGTGCTCCCGGGGCCTTCGCAACCACCGGGGAGCTGTTTTTT
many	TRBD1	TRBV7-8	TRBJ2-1	CASSLFARTGTGNEQFF	TGTGCCAGCAGCTTATTCGCCCGAACAGGGACAGGCAATGAGCAGTTCTTC
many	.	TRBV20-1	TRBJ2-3	CSASRSASTDTQYF	TGCAGTGCTAGTAGGTCGGCTAGTACGGATACGCAGTATTTT
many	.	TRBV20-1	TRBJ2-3	CSARSVDTQYF	TGCAGTGCTAGATCAGTAGATACGCAGTATTTT
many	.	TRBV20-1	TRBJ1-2	CSARDPRAADGYTF	TGCAGTGCTAGAGATCCCCGCGCTGCGGATGGCTACACCTTC
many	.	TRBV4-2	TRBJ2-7	CASSQGGGGFEQYF	TGTGCCAGCAGCCAAGGAGGAGGGGGCTTCGAGCAGTACTTC
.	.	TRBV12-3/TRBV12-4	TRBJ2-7	CASSLGGARNEQYF	TGTGCCAGCAGTTTAGGGGGGGCGCGGAACGAGCAGTACTTC
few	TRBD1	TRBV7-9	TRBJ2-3	CASSRADRVYTQYF	TGTGCCAGCAGCCGCGCCGACAGGGTTTATACGCAGTATTTT
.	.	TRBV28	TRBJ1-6	CASRISSEYSPLHF	TGTGCCAGCAGGATAAGTTCGGAGTATTCACCCCTCCACTTT
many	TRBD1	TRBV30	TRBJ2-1	CAWTDRNALPEQFF	TGTGCCTGGACGGACAGGAATGCCCTACCTGAGCAGTTCTTC
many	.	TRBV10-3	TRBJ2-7	CAVGKAGQRGEQYF	TGTGCCGTCGGGAAGGCGGGACAGAGGGGCGAGCAGTACTTC
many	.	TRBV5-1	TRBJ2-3	CASSFSGFRRVDTQYF	TGCGCCAGCAGCTTCTCCGGGTTCAGGCGGGTAGATACGCAGTATTTT
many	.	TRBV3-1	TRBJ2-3	CASSLSTSFGGEDTQYF	TGTGCCAGCAGCCTCAGCACGTCCTTCGGGGGAGAAGATACGCAGTATTTT
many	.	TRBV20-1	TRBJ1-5	CSAQPRDIAYHSNQPQHF	TGCAGTGCTCAACCACGGGACATCGCATACCATAGCAATCAGCCCCAGCATTTT
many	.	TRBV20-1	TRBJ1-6	CSASQRYNSPLHF	TGCAGTGCTAGCCAAAGGTATAATTCACCCCTCCACTTT
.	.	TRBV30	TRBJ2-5	CAWSVGGASETQYF	TGTGCCTGGAGTGTAGGGGGGGCATCAGAGACCCAGTACTTC